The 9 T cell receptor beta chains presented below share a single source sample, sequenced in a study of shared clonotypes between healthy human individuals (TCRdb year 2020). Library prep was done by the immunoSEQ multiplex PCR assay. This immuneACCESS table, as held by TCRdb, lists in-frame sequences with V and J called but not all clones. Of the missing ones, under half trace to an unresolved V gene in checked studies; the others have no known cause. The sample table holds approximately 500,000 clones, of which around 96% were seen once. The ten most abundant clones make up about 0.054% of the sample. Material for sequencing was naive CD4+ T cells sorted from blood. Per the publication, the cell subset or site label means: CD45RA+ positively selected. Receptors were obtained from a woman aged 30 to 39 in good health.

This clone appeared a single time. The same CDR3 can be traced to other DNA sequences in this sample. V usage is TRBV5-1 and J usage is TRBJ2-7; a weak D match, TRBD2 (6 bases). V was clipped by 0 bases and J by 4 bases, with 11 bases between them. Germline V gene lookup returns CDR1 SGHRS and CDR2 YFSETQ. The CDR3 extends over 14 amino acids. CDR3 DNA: TGCGCCAGCAGCTTGGACGGGACTGTGTACGAGCAGTACTTC. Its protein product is CASSLDGTVYEQYF. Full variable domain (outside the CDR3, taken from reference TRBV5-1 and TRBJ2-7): KAGVTQTPRYLIKTRGQQVTLSCSPISGHRSVSWYQQTPGQGLQFLFEYFSETQRNKGNFPGRFSGRQFSNSRSEMNVSTLELGDSALYLCASSLDGTVYEQYFGPGTRLTVT.

The CDR3 protein is CSVPGLDTDTQYF. CDR3 nucleotides: TGCAGCGTTCCAGGACTAGACACAGATACGCAGTATTTT. The rearrangement links TRBV29-1 to TRBJ2-3, with 7 bases identical to TRBD2. Looked up from germline, CDR1 is SQVTM and CDR2 is ANQGSEA. This CDR3 spans 13 amino acids. V gave up 5 bases and J gave up 2 bases; unmatched junction bases: 4.

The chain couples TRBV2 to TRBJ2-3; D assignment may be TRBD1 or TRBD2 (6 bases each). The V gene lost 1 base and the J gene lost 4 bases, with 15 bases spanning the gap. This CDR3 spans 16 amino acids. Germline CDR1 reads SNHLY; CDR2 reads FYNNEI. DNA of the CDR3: TGTGCCAGCAGTGAAGAGGGGGGCTCTTTAGCAGATACGCAGTATTTT. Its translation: CASSEEGGSLADTQYF.

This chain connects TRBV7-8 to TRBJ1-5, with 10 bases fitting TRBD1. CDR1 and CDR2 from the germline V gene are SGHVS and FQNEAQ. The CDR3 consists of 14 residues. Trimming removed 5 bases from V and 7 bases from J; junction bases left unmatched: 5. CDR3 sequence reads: CASSVDRGKQPQHF. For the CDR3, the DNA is TGTGCCAGCAGCGTGGACAGGGGGAAGCAGCCCCAGCATTTT.

The CDR3 region is CATRGGGAAEAFF. CDR3 DNA sequence: TGTGCCACCCGGGGAGGGGGAGCCGCTGAAGCTTTCTTT. The chain combines TRBV2 with TRBJ1-1; TRBD1 might be the D (6 bases). This CDR3 is built from 13 residues. The V end was cut by 10 bases, the J end by 6 bases, with 18 bases between. Germline V gene lookup returns CDR1 SNHLY and CDR2 FYNNEI.

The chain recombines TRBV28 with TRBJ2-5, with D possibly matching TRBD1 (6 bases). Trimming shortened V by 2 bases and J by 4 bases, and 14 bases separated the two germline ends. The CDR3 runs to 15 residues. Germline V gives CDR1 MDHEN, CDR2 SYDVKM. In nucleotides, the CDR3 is TGTGCCAGCAGTTTAATAATGCGACAGGCAGAGACCCAGTACTTC. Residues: CASSLIMRQAETQYF.

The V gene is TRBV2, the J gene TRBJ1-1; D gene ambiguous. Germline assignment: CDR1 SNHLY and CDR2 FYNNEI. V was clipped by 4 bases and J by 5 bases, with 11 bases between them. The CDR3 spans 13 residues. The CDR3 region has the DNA TGTGCCAGCAGTGGACCCTTGAGGACTGAAGCTTTCTTT. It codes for CASSGPLRTEAFF.

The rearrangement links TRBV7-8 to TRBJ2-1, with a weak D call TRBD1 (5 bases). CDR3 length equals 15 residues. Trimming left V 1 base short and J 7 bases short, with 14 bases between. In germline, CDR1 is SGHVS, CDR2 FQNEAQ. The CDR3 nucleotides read TGTGCCAGCAGCTTAGGGGCAGGGAACGGGAATGAGCAGTTCTTC. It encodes CASSLGAGNGNEQFF.

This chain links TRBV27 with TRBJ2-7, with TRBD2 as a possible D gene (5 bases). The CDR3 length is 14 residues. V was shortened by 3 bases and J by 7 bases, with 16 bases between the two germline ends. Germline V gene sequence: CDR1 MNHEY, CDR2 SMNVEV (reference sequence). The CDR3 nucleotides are TGTGCCAGCAGTTTCGAGAGCCAAGGGAGAGAGCAGTACTTC. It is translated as CASSFESQGREQYF.